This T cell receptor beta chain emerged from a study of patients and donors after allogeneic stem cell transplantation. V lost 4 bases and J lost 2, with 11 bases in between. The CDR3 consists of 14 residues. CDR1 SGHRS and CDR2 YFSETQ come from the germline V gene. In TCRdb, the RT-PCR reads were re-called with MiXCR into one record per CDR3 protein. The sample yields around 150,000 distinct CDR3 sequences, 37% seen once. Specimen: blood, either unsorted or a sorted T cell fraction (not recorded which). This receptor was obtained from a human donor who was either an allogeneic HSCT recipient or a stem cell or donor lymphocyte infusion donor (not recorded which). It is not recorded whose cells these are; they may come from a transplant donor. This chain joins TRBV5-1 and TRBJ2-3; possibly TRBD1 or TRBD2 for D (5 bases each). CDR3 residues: CASSIGTDTDTQYF. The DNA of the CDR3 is TGCGCCAGCAGCATAGGGACCGACACAGATACGCAGTATTTT.